This entry features one T cell receptor (beta chain) sequence. This record belongs to a study of blood T cell repertoires in COVID-19. Overall study context: Both acute and convalescent COVID-19 samples were obtained from the United States, Italy and Spain. Sample material is recorded as cDNA or gDNA derived from T cells, B-cell-depleted T cells, or PBMCs.

In the authors' methods: Estimation of nucleated cell counts relied on the amplification of reference gene primers. TCRdb keeps only in-frame clones here, not all; method: immunoSEQ multiplex PCR. V, J and clone size reflect that table, while D and trimming were determined from the DNA. Seen here are tens of thousands of clones, roughly 80% observed once, and the top ten hold 10% to 12%. Sample: peripheral blood. This sequence was found in a man aged 65-85 years with acute or convalescent COVID-19.

CDR3 loop: CASSPKRTGYNEKLFF. Here the CDR3 DNA reads TGTGCCAGCAGTCCCAAGAGGACAGGATATAATGAAAAACTGTTTTTT. The V and J genes are TRBV2 and TRBJ1-4, with TRBD1 identical over 7 bases. This CDR3 contains 16 residues. V shed 5 bases and J 4 bases; nucleotides not matched to a gene: 10. The germline CDR1 and CDR2 sequences are SNHLY and FYNNEI.